These 11 T cell receptor beta chains came from one sample sequenced in a study of blood T cell repertoires in COVID-19. Clones were sequenced by immunoSEQ multiplex PCR, and TCRdb holds only the in-frame ones, with some missing. The sample contains 310,000 or so clones, approximately 83% of which appear only once. Sequencing was performed on peripheral blood. The receptors derive from a woman aged 30 to 39 who had recovered from COVID-19.

The rearrangement uses TRBV27 and TRBJ2-7; 7 nucleotides line up with TRBD2. Germline V CDR1 and CDR2: MNHEY, SMNVEV (reference sequence). J lost 3 bases, V lost 3 bases, and 8 bases had no gene match. The CDR3 loop spans 15 amino acids. The CDR3 nucleotides read TGTGCCAGCAGTTTGAGGGCTAGCGGATTCTACGAGCAGTACTTC. This gives the protein CASSLRASGFYEQYF.

This clone was counted once. The identical CDR3 is also encoded by other nucleotide sequences in the sample. CDR3 sequence: CASSPPGSYEQYF. CDR3 sequence (DNA): TGTGCCAGCAGCCCACCGGGCTCCTACGAGCAGTACTTC. The chain uses TRBV7-9 and TRBJ2-7; D remains unclear. Deletions cut 5 bases from V and 0 bases from J, with 8 bases between. This CDR3 comprises 13 residues. From germline, CDR1 is SEHNR and CDR2 FQNEAQ (reference sequence). Looking up the rest from reference TRBV7-9 and TRBJ2-7 gives the full variable domain: DTGVSQNPRHKITKRGQNVTFRCDPISEHNRLYWYRQTLGQGPEFLTYFQNEAQLEKSRLLSDRFSAERPKGSFSTLEIQRTEQGDSAMYLCASSPPGSYEQYFGPGTRLTVT.

This clone has just one count. The chain links TRBV7-9 to TRBJ1-5; D is unclear. The CDR3 has 14 amino acids. Germline values: CDR1 SEHNR, CDR2 FQNEAQ (reference sequence). V was pared by 5 bases and J by 0 bases, with 8 bases between. CDR3 nucleotides: TGTGCCAGCAGCCCAACAGATAGCAATCAGCCCCAGCATTTT. Translation gives CASSPTDSNQPQHF.

V gene TRBV7-3 combines with J gene TRBJ2-1, with D possibly TRBD2 on 6 matching bases. This CDR3 region has 14 residues. Trimming removed 5 bases at V and 9 bases at J, with 17 bases between. Germline V CDR1 and CDR2: SGHTA, FQGTGA. CDR3 bases: TGTGCCAGCAGCCCCGGGACTCAGATGTCTGAGCAGTTCTTC. As protein: CASSPGTQMSEQFF.

The rearrangement links TRBV10-3 to TRBJ2-1; perhaps TRBD1 as D (6 bases). Per the germline V gene, CDR1 is ENHRY and CDR2 is SYGVKD. The CDR3 loop spans 13 amino acids. Trimming cost V 9 bases and J 4 bases, with 13 bases left between them. CDR3 coding DNA: TGTGCCATTAACAGGGAAGGATACAATGAGCAGTTCTTC. Translating gives CAINREGYNEQFF.

The V call is TRBV10-3, the J call TRBJ2-6; possible D gene TRBD1, 6 bases. Between the trimmed V and J ends, which lost 6 bases and 0 bases, there was a span of 9 bases. The CDR3 consists of 15 residues. Germline CDR1 is ENHRY and CDR2 is SYGVKD. CDR3 sequence reads: CAISGQLSGANVLTF. CDR3 DNA sequence: TGTGCCATCAGCGGACAGCTCTCTGGGGCCAACGTCCTGACTTTC.

At least ten counts were recorded for this clone. V and J are TRBV9 and TRBJ2-1, with D hard to call. The CDR3 sequence is 14 residues long. Deletions cut 3 bases from V and 8 bases from J, with 15 bases between. Germline V gene lookup returns CDR1 SGDLS and CDR2 YYNGEE. The DNA of the CDR3 is TGTGCCAGCAGCGCTGACCTCAGCCGGGATGAGCAGTTCTTC. It translates to CASSADLSRDEQFF. Combining the CDR3 with reference TRBV9 and TRBJ2-1 gives the whole variable domain DSGVTQTPKHLITATGQRVTLRCSPRSGDLSVYWYQQSLDQGLQFLIQYYNGEERAKGNILERFSAQQFPDLHSELNLSSLELGDSALYFCASSADLSRDEQFFGPGTRLTVL.

V gene TRBV7-6 combines with J gene TRBJ2-6, with TRBD1 as a possible D gene (5 bases). The V end lost 5 bases, the J end lost 5 bases, and 19 bases lay between the germline ends. The CDR3 has 17 amino acids. Germline CDR1 and CDR2: SGHVS and FNYEAQ. The CDR3 protein is CASSPEYQGVRANVLTF. As DNA, the CDR3 is TGTGCCAGCAGCCCAGAGTATCAGGGCGTACGGGCCAACGTCCTGACTTTC.

The V call is TRBV18, the J call TRBJ1-1; no firm D call. Looked up from germline, CDR1 is KGHSH and CDR2 is LQKENI. The CDR3 contains 14 residues. V lost 3 bases to trimming and J lost 1 base, with 9 bases between them. The CDR3 bases are TGTGCCAGCTCACCCGACGGAGGGAACACTGAAGCTTTCTTT. It yields the protein CASSPDGGNTEAFF.

This chain links TRBV6-5 with TRBJ2-3, with 7 bases lining up with TRBD1. Germline V CDR1 and CDR2: MNHEY, SVGAGI. Losses at the gene ends were 3 bases for V and 2 bases for J; bases not matched to a gene: 5. The CDR3 spans 15 residues. This CDR3 reads CASSYNEGATDTQYF. The CDR3 region has the DNA TGTGCCAGCAGTTATAACGAGGGGGCCACAGATACGCAGTATTTT.

This chain uses TRBV30 with TRBJ2-7; the D gene is possibly TRBD1 (6 bases). Germline V lookup: CDR1 GTSNPN, CDR2 SVGIG (reference sequence). There are 14 residues in the CDR3. V was shortened by 5 bases and J by 9 bases, with 23 bases between the two germline ends. The CDR3: CAWGTGQSLLVQYF. The CDR3 DNA reads TGTGCCTGGGGCACTGGACAGTCCCTATTGGTGCAGTACTTC.